This T cell receptor (beta chain) stems from a study of cytomegalovirus exposure and HLA in healthy donors. The wider study: Counted in an early data release were approximately 80 million unique TCRs from HLA-typed donors. Broader study findings: Among CMV-associated TCR beta chains, most appeared HLA-restricted in a later analysis.

Points on this clone: Its target is not known.

With 60 Vbeta and 13 Jbeta primers, the PCR was carried out. Produced via immunoSEQ multiplex PCR; TCRdb's table is partial and in-frame only. The repertoire holds about 140,000 clones, with approximately 70% as singletons. Trimming stripped 5 bases from V and 0 bases from J, with 12 bases between. Germline CDR1 MNHEY, CDR2 SMNVEV (reference sequence). This CDR3 comprises 15 residues. Sequencing was carried out using PBMCs. The source is a woman aged 60 to 75 in good health and CMV-seropositive. The chain carries TRBV27 and TRBJ2-3; no clear D. The CDR3 is CASSSYSSSTDTQYF. The CDR3 DNA reads as TGTGCCAGCAGTAGTTATAGCAGTAGCACAGATACGCAGTATTTT.